This is a list of T cell receptor beta chains from one sample in a study of blood T cell repertoires in COVID-19. Profiled with immunoSEQ multiplex PCR; TCRdb holds only in-frame clones, not every one. The sample has some 88,000 clones, 85% seen once; the top ten hold under 4.5%. The specimen was peripheral blood. These receptors all stem from a man in his fifties or sixties with acute or convalescent COVID-19. The CDR3 runs from the conserved cysteine through the conserved F or W. The D gene is left open where the match is weak. Size values are once, few and many counts, or a class for expanded clones, and some rows have none.

NA	TRBD2	TRBV10-2	TRBJ2-2	TGCGCCAGCAGTTTACTAGCGGGAGGAGCCGGGGAGCTGTTTTTT	CASSLLAGGAGELFF
NA	TRBD2	TRBV29-1	TRBJ2-7	TGCAGCGCTGGGACTAGCGGCTCCTACGAGCAGTACTTC	CSAGTSGSYEQYF
NA	TRBD2	TRBV7-6	TRBJ2-7	TGTGCCAGCAGCCGTGGAGGTCTAGCGGGAGGGTACGAGCAGTACTTC	CASSRGGLAGGYEQYF
NA	NA	TRBV5-1	TRBJ1-2	TGCGCCAGCAGCCTCTCCCTTACAAGCTATGGCTACACCTTC	CASSLSLTSYGYTF
NA	NA	TRBV4-3	TRBJ2-7	TGCGCCAGCAGCCAGCGATCGGGGATCTACGAGCAGTACTTC	CASSQRSGIYEQYF
NA	NA	TRBV18	TRBJ2-7	TGTGCCAGCTCACCTTTAGGGGCCTACGAGCAGTACTTC	CASSPLGAYEQYF
once	NA	TRBV6-1	TRBJ1-2	TGTGCCAGCAGTGATGGCAGGGGATATGATGGCTACACCTTC	CASSDGRGYDGYTF
NA	NA	TRBV27	TRBJ2-3	TGTGCCAGCAGTGTACAGGGTTATTCAGATACGCAGTATTTT	CASSVQGYSDTQYF
NA	NA	TRBV6-4	TRBJ2-7	TGTGCCAGTACCGACTGGACCTACGAGCAGTACTTC	CASTDWTYEQYF
NA	NA	TRBV7-2	TRBJ1-2	TGTGCCAGCAGCCCCAGTGGACTAGCTAACTATGGCTACACCTTC	CASSPSGLANYGYTF
NA	TRBD1	TRBV30	TRBJ1-4	TGTGCCTGGAGTGTACCGGGACAGGGTTCAGGACTGTTTTTT	CAWSVPGQGSGLFF
once	TRBD2	TRBV5-4	TRBJ2-1	TGTGCCAGCAGCCTTACCGGGACTAGGGTCAATGAGCAGTTCTTC	CASSLTGTRVNEQFF
NA	NA	TRBV3-1/TRBV3-2	TRBJ2-3	TGTGCCAGCAGCCAAGTCCTGACTAGTACAGATACGCAGTATTTT	CASSQVLTSTDTQYF
NA	TRBD2	TRBV13	TRBJ2-5	TGTGCCAGCAGCTTAGCTAGCGGACAGACCCAGTACTTC	CASSLASGQTQYF